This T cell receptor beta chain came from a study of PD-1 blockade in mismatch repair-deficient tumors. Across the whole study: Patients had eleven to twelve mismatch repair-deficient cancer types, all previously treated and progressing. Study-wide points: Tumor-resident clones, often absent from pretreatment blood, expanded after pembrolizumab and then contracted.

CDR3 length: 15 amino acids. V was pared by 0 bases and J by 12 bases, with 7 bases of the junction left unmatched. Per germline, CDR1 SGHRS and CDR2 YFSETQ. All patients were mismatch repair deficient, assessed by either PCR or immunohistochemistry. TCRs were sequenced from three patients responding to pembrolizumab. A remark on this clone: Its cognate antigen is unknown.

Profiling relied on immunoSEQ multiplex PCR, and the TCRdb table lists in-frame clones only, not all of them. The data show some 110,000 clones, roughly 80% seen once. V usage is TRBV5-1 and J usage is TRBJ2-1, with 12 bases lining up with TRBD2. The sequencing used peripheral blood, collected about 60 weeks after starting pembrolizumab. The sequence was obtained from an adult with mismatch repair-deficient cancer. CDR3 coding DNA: TGCGCCAGCAGCTTGGCGGCTAGCGGGAGGGGGTTGCAGTTCTTC. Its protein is CASSLAASGRGLQFF.